The 21 T cell receptor beta chains presented below share a single source sample, sequenced in a study of T cells after yellow fever vaccination. TCRdb ran MiXCR on the 5' RACE reads and lists one entry per CDR3 protein. The data hold approximately 110,000 distinct CDR3 sequences, with 6% to 8% observed a single time. The sample consisted of CD4+ T cells sorted from PBMCs, taken 10 days after the first yellow fever vaccination. The receptors were gathered from a man between 18 and 29 years old who received the YFV17D yellow fever vaccine.

The rearrangement links TRBV18 to TRBJ2-7; D is undetermined. Trimming removed 3 bases from V and 5 bases from J, with 5 bases in between. CDR1 is KGHSH and CDR2 is LQKENI in the germline V gene. The CDR3 loop spans 11 amino acids. CDR3 protein: CASSPLNEQYF. The CDR3 DNA reads as TGTGCCAGCTCACCCTTGAACGAGCAGTACTTC.

This clonotype was counted ten times or more. Here the CDR3 DNA reads TGTGCCAGCAGCCCGGGGGACAGCAACTATGGCTACACCTTC. This sequence encodes CASSPGDSNYGYTF. The chain employs TRBV5-5 and TRBJ1-2; 7 bases match TRBD1. The germline CDR1 and CDR2 sequences are SGHKS and YYEKEE (reference sequence). This CDR3 is 14 amino acids long. V trimming: 4 bases; J trimming: 2 bases; junction bases outside the gene matches: 5.

This clonotype was detected ten times or more. This sequence joins TRBV14 and TRBJ2-4; either TRBD1 or TRBD2 may fit D (5 bases each). Looked up from germline, CDR1 is SGHDN and CDR2 is FVKESK. The CDR3 loop spans 14 amino acids. Trimming cost V 5 bases and J 5 bases, with 13 bases left between them. CDR3 DNA: TGTGCCAGCAGCGGGACCTCAGCTGAAAACATTCAGTACTTC. Protein product: CASSGTSAENIQYF.

This clonotype has ten or more counts. The rearrangement uses TRBV29-1 and TRBJ2-1; tentatively, D is TRBD1 (5 bases). Germline V gives CDR1 SQVTM, CDR2 ANQGSEA. Trimming left V 4 bases short and J 7 bases short, with 14 bases between. CDR3 length: 13 residues. DNA of the CDR3: TGCAGCGTTGCCCAGGGCGGCGTTAATGAGCAGTTCTTC. Translation: CSVAQGGVNEQFF.

This clonotype was detected many times. V gene TRBV7-2 combines with J gene TRBJ2-7; D is undetermined. This CDR3 has 12 amino acids. In germline, CDR1 is SGHTA, CDR2 FQGNSA. Trimming stripped 2 bases from V and 7 bases from J, with 9 bases between. In DNA, the CDR3 is TGTGCCAGCAGCTTATATACTCGAGAGCAGTACGTC. Translating it yields CASSLYTREQYV.

The table lists this clonotype with many counts. This chain uses TRBV5-1 with TRBJ1-2; D perhaps matches TRBD1 (5 bases). CDR1 is SGHRS and CDR2 is YFSETQ in the germline V gene. This CDR3 has 16 residues. V lost 1 base to trimming and J lost 3 bases, with 16 bases between them. DNA of the CDR3: TGCGCCAGCAGCTTGTCCCCCGGGGCTTCCTACTATGGCTACACCTTC. Translated, it gives CASSLSPGASYYGYTF.

This clonotype has ten or more counts. The chain recombines TRBV7-9 with TRBJ1-2; 10 bases align to TRBD1. CDR1 and CDR2 (germline): SEHNR, FQNEAQ (reference sequence). V was clipped by 5 bases and J by 4 bases; unmatched bases: 10. The CDR3 totals 16 residues. Written as DNA, the CDR3 is TGTGCCAGCAGCGCTTCCCGGGACAGGGGTATCTATGGCTACACCTTC. Residues: CASSASRDRGIYGYTF.

This sequence joins TRBV5-4 and TRBJ2-1; possible D gene TRBD1, 5 bases. The CDR3 sequence is 14 residues long. Trimming stripped 0 bases from V and 8 bases from J, with 12 bases between. Per the germline V gene, CDR1 is SGHNT and CDR2 is YYREEE (reference sequence). The CDR3, as DNA: TGTGCCAGCAGCTTGGTTGGCAGGGCTGATGAGCAGTTCTTC. Translation: CASSLVGRADEQFF.

There are many counts of this clonotype. The V call is TRBV12-3 or TRBV12-4, the J call TRBJ1-1; D call uncertain. The ends were cut back, 3 bases at V and 4 bases at J, with 12 bases in the middle. The CDR3 loop spans 14 amino acids. The CDR3, as DNA: TGTGCCAGCAGTTTTAGGCAGAAAATCACTGAAGCTTTCTTT. Its protein is CASSFRQKITEAFF.

This clonotype was seen many times. This chain uses TRBV27 with TRBJ1-5, with 11 nucleotides matching TRBD1. This CDR3 region has 13 residues. Losses at the gene ends were 8 bases for V and 5 bases for J; bases not matched to a gene: 2. Germline CDR1 reads MNHEY; CDR2 reads SMNVEV (reference sequence). The CDR3 region has the DNA TGTGCCAGCGGGGGACAGGGGGATCAGCCCCAGCATTTT. Protein product: CASGGQGDQPQHF.

The chain couples TRBV19 to TRBJ1-1, with TRBD1 matching 7 bases. This CDR3 comprises 15 residues. Germline CDR1 and CDR2: LNHDA and SQIVND (reference sequence). Trimming took 3 bases from V and 0 from J; bases not matched to a gene: 4. DNA for the CDR3: TGTGCCAGTAGTATGACGGGACAGTTGAACACTGAAGCTTTCTTT. Encoded protein: CASSMTGQLNTEAFF.

This clonotype has just a few counts. This chain links TRBV5-1 with TRBJ2-2; 11 bases map to TRBD1. Germline values: CDR1 SGHRS, CDR2 YFSETQ. V gave up 0 bases and J gave up 7 bases; unmatched junction bases: 11. CDR3 size: 18 residues. CDR3: CASSLAPGQGAAGGELFF. CDR3 nucleotides: TGCGCCAGCAGCTTGGCCCCTGGACAGGGGGCGGCCGGCGGGGAGCTGTTTTTT.

The chain recombines TRBV5-1 with TRBJ2-3; D gene uncertain. Germline V gene data show CDR1 as SGHRS and CDR2 as YFSETQ. The CDR3 has 13 residues. Between the trimmed V and J ends, which lost 4 bases and 3 bases, there was a span of 9 bases. The DNA of the CDR3 is TGCGCCAGCAGCGATGGACCGACAGATACGCAGTATTTT. Its protein is CASSDGPTDTQYF.

This clonotype has ten or more counts. V and J are TRBV12-3 or TRBV12-4 and TRBJ2-2; TRBD2 agrees at 9 bases. The CDR3 runs to 15 residues. Losses at the gene ends were 4 bases for V and 0 bases for J; bases not matched to a gene: 0. For the CDR3, the DNA is TGTGCCAGCAGTTCTAGCGGGACGAACACCGGGGAGCTGTTTTTT. This codes for CASSSSGTNTGELFF.

In its sample, this clonotype was seen many times. This chain connects TRBV6-1 to TRBJ2-7; D unclear. The CDR3 runs to 14 residues. V lost 6 bases to trimming and J lost 0 bases, with 12 bases between them. Germline V gene data show CDR1 as MNHNS and CDR2 as SASEGT. CDR3 bases: TGTGCCAGCAGCGGTAACACATACTCCTACGAGCAGTACGTC. It is translated as CASSGNTYSYEQYV.

This clonotype was counted at least ten times. The J gene is TRBJ1-1, the V gene TRBV12-3 or TRBV12-4; D may be TRBD1 (5 bases). This CDR3 is 14 amino acids long. Trimming removed 5 bases from V and 1 base from J, with 11 bases in between. CDR3: CASSQQAPNTEAFF. CDR3 sequence (DNA): TGTGCCAGCAGTCAACAGGCCCCGAACACTGAAGCTTTCTTT.

This clonotype was picked up many times. The chain uses TRBV18 and TRBJ2-1, with TRBD2 identical over 7 bases. The germline CDR1 and CDR2 sequences are KGHSH and LQKENI. The CDR3 consists of 15 residues. Trimming at V came to 3 bases and at J to 3 bases, leaving 5 bases not matched to a gene. CDR3 bases: TGTGCCAGCTCACCCCAAACTAGCGTCTACAATGAGCAGTTCTTC. It translates to CASSPQTSVYNEQFF.

This clonotype was observed at least ten times. The chain is built from TRBV5-4 and TRBJ2-3; TRBD2 agrees at 7 bases. Unmatched junction bases numbered 10, after V lost 4 bases and J lost 8 bases. This CDR3 comprises 14 residues. Germline V gene data show CDR1 as SGHNT and CDR2 as YYREEE (reference sequence). CDR3: CASSLPTGGFTQYF. The CDR3 DNA follows: TGTGCCAGCAGCCTCCCGACGGGGGGATTTACGCAGTATTTT. Complete variable domain (other parts from reference TRBV5-4 and TRBJ2-3): ETGVTQSPTHLIKTRGQQVTLRCSSQSGHNTVSWYQQALGQGPQFIFQYYREEENGRGNFPPRFSGLQFPNYSSELNVNALELDDSALYLCASSLPTGGFTQYFGPGTRLTVL.

This clonotype was seen ten or more times. The CDR3 here is CASSLAGSKNIQYF. The CDR3, as DNA: TGTGCCAGCAGTTTGGCGGGTTCCAAAAACATTCAGTACTTC. The chain links TRBV12-3 or TRBV12-4 to TRBJ2-4, with D tentatively TRBD2 (5 bases). V was shortened by 3 bases and J by 2 bases, with 8 bases between the two germline ends. This CDR3 has 14 amino acids.

The sample holds many counts of this clonotype. The V gene is TRBV5-1, the J gene TRBJ2-3; TRBD2 is a possible D gene (5 bases). The germline V and J ends were trimmed by 5 bases and 5 bases, with 6 bases remaining between them. Germline V gene lookup returns CDR1 SGHRS and CDR2 YFSETQ. This CDR3 comprises 11 residues. The CDR3 DNA is TGCGCCAGCAGACTAGTAGATACGCAGTATTTT. The encoded protein is CASRLVDTQYF.

This clonotype was detected ten times or more. The gene calls are TRBV9 and TRBJ2-2; TRBD2 matches 8 bases. The CDR3 runs 15 residues. Germline CDR1 is SGDLS and CDR2 is YYNGEE. After removal of 4 bases from V and 5 bases from J, the junction contained 7 bases not matched to a gene. CDR3 nucleotides: TGTGCCAGCAGCTCGGGACTAGGATCAACCGGGGAGCTGTTTTTT. It codes for CASSSGLGSTGELFF.